These 18 T cell receptor beta chains came from one sample sequenced in a study of blood T cells in healthy people across ages. Sample-barcoded 5' priming and a J-beta primer mix drove a second PCR of 7 to 11 cycles. TCRdb fed the 5' RACE reads into MiXCR, producing one record per CDR3 protein. The data contain more than 1,400,000 distinct CDR3 sequences, about 40% of them seen just once; the ten biggest clones take up 6.5% to 10%. Specimen: blood. The receptors were sampled from a woman in her late teens or twenties in good health.

The chain employs TRBV20-1 and TRBJ2-3; TRBD2 matches at 12 bases. Trimming at V came to 2 bases and at J to 0 bases, leaving 3 bases not matched to a gene. The length of the CDR3 is 16 residues. In germline, CDR1 is DFQATT, CDR2 SNEGSKA (reference sequence). The CDR3: CSARSTSGGSTDTQYF. DNA for the CDR3: TGCAGTGCTAGATCAACTAGCGGGGGGAGCACAGATACGCAGTATTTT.

The CDR3 is CASSNRRIRGGEQYF. CDR3 DNA sequence: TGTGCCAGCAGTAACCGCCGGATTCGGGGCGGCGAGCAGTACTTC. The V and J genes are TRBV2 and TRBJ2-7; D may correspond to TRBD1 or TRBD2 (5 bases each). CDR1 is SNHLY and CDR2 is FYNNEI in the germline V gene. This CDR3 region has 15 residues. Trimming shortened V by 5 bases and J by 6 bases, and 20 bases separated the two germline ends.

V is TRBV2 and J is TRBJ2-2, with 7 bases aligning to TRBD1. The CDR3 spans 14 residues. With 6 bases clipped from V and 6 bases from J, the junction kept 7 bases outside the gene matches. Germline V CDR1 and CDR2: SNHLY, FYNNEI. In DNA form, the CDR3 reads TGTGCCAGCAGCGTACGGACAGGCCCCGGGGAGCTGTTTTTT. Its translation: CASSVRTGPGELFF.

The genes are TRBV20-1 and TRBJ2-1; TRBD2 agrees at 12 bases. Germline V CDR1 and CDR2: DFQATT, SNEGSKA (reference sequence). The CDR3 is 17 residues long. Trimming took 2 bases from V and 0 from J; bases not matched to a gene: 5. CDR3 coding DNA: TGCAGTGCTAGACTAGCGGGGGGGCCGGGCTCCTACAATGAGCAGTTCTTC. This encodes CSARLAGGPGSYNEQFF.

The V and J genes are TRBV29-1 and TRBJ1-4, with TRBD1 as a possible D gene (5 bases). This CDR3 has 14 amino acids. The V gene's germline CDR1 is SQVTM and CDR2 ANQGSEA. V shed 4 bases and J shed 1 base, with 10 bases lying between them. The CDR3 DNA follows: TGCAGCGTTGGAGGGGATAGAACTAATGAAAAACTGTTTTTT. It codes for CSVGGDRTNEKLFF.

The rearrangement uses TRBV6-1 and TRBJ1-6, with D possibly being TRBD1 (5 bases). CDR1 is MNHNS and CDR2 is SASEGT in the germline V gene. Trimming stripped 6 bases from V and 4 bases from J, with 16 bases between. This CDR3 spans 16 amino acids. CDR3 loop: CASRSIRDFYNSPLHF. The CDR3 nucleotides read TGTGCCAGCAGGTCAATCAGGGACTTTTATAATTCACCCCTCCACTTT.

Regarding this clonotype: At one end, the junction sequence differs from germline, possibly due to a read error. The gene calls are TRBV6-1 and TRBJ2-7; 9 bases are shared with TRBD1. Germline CDR1 is MNHNS and CDR2 is SASEGT. The CDR3 spans 13 residues. The CDR3 loop is CASSGDRGETRYF. CDR3 DNA sequence: TGCGCCAGCAGTGGTGACAGGGGGGAGACCCGGTACTTC.

The rearrangement links TRBV18 to TRBJ1-1; TRBD1 aligns across 12 bases. Trimming at V came to 0 bases and at J to 3 bases, leaving 5 bases not matched to a gene. The length of the CDR3 is 17 residues. Germline V gives CDR1 KGHSH, CDR2 LQKENI. The CDR3, as DNA: TGTGCCAGCTCACCACCGGGACAGGGGGCGCAGGACACTGAAGCTTTCTTT. It encodes CASSPPGQGAQDTEAFF. Supplemented by reference TRBV18 and TRBJ1-1, the full variable domain reads NAGVMQNPRHLVRRRGQEARLRCSPMKGHSHVYWYRQLPEEGLKFMVYLQKENIIDESGMPKERFSAEFPKEGPSILRIQQVVRGDSAAYFCASSPPGQGAQDTEAFFGQGTRLTVV.

The V and J genes are TRBV3-1 and TRBJ1-4; the match to TRBD1 covers 9 bases. Germline V CDR1 and CDR2: LGHDT, YNNKEL (reference sequence). The CDR3 totals 16 residues. The V gene end was trimmed by 1 base and the J gene end by 7 bases; junction bases not matched to a gene: 7. For the CDR3, the DNA is TGTGCCAGCAGCCAAGTTGGTGGACAGGGGCCTGAAAAACTGTTTTTT. This encodes CASSQVGGQGPEKLFF.

A remark on this clonotype: One end of the junction fails to match germline, which may point to a read error. The gene calls are TRBV5-8 and TRBJ2-5; D gene ambiguous. Germline CDR1 reads SGHTS; CDR2 reads YDEGEE. CDR3 size: 12 residues. The CDR3 DNA reads as TGTGCCAGCAGCCTACAACAAGAGACCCGGTACTTC. Encoded protein: CASSLQQETRYF. Complete variable domain (other parts from reference TRBV5-8 and TRBJ2-5): EAGVTQSPTHLIKTRGQQATLRCSPISGHTSVYWYQQALGLGLQFLLWYDEGEERNRGNFPPRFSGRQFPNYSSELNVNALELEDSALYLCASSLQQETRYFGPGTRLLVL.

The V gene is TRBV12-3 or TRBV12-4, the J gene TRBJ2-7; D unresolved. V was shortened by 6 bases and J by 12 bases, with 15 bases between the two germline ends. The CDR3 consists of 11 residues. The CDR3 loop is CASSFDGGWYF. CDR3 bases: TGTGCCAGCAGCTTCGACGGTGGTTGGTACTTC.

This clonotype was seen more than once but under ten times. This chain connects TRBV29-1 to TRBJ2-7, with 9 nucleotides matching TRBD2. Trimming at V came to 0 bases and at J to 1 base, leaving 13 bases not matched to a gene. The CDR3 is 18 amino acids. Per germline, CDR1 SQVTM and CDR2 ANQGSEA. The CDR3 nucleotides are TGCAGCGTTGAAGATGCTGGCGGGAGGGCCTCAGTGTCCTACGAGCAGTACTTC. Translating it yields CSVEDAGGRASVSYEQYF.

Ten or more counts support this clonotype. The chain is built from TRBV4-1 and TRBJ2-7, with TRBD2 identical over 7 bases. The germline CDR1 and CDR2 sequences are MGHRA and YSYEKL. This CDR3 has 14 amino acids. V lost 3 bases, J lost 0 bases, and 2 bases stayed unmatched. The CDR3 loop is CASSQTGGSYEQYF. The CDR3 coding sequence is TGCGCCAGCAGCCAGACGGGAGGCTCCTACGAGCAGTACTTC.

V gene TRBV6-5 combines with J gene TRBJ2-3; D possibly matches TRBD1 or TRBD2 (5 bases each). The CDR3 has 14 amino acids. Per the germline V gene, CDR1 is MNHEY and CDR2 is SVGAGI. Trimming took 0 bases from V and 5 from J, leaving 9 bases between them. CDR3 in amino acids: CASSYSERGDTQYF. The CDR3 coding sequence is TGTGCCAGCAGTTACTCGGAGAGGGGAGATACGCAGTATTTT.

This sequence joins TRBV25-1 and TRBJ1-6, with 7 bases that match TRBD1. The V segment lost 4 bases and the J segment 10 bases; nucleotides outside the gene matches: 4. The CDR3 has 13 amino acids. Looked up from germline, CDR1 is MGHDK and CDR2 is SYGVNS. The DNA for the CDR3 is TGTGCCAGCAGTGGTAACAGGGGATCACCCCTCCACTTT. Protein sequence: CASSGNRGSPLHF.

V usage is TRBV6-1 and J usage is TRBJ1-2; the match to TRBD1 covers 11 bases. The CDR3 has 17 amino acids. V lost 0 bases, J lost 5 bases, and 8 bases stayed unmatched. Germline-derived CDR1 and CDR2 are MNHNS and SASEGT. The CDR3 sequence is CASSEAGQGGPRYGYTF. For the CDR3, the DNA is TGTGCCAGCAGTGAAGCGGGACAGGGGGGACCGAGGTATGGCTACACCTTC.

This clonotype was recorded a few times. This chain joins TRBV29-1 and TRBJ1-1; the D is unclear. There are 12 residues in the CDR3. Trimming took off 7 bases at V and 0 bases at J, with 9 bases between the two ends. Germline V gene lookup returns CDR1 SQVTM and CDR2 ANQGSEA. CDR3: CSGKDLNTEAFF. The CDR3 nucleotides read TGCAGCGGAAAGGACTTGAACACTGAAGCTTTCTTT.

This chain joins TRBV6-1 and TRBJ1-2; the match to TRBD1 covers 9 bases. The germline CDR1 and CDR2 sequences are MNHNS and SASEGT. With V trimmed by 7 bases and J by 5 bases, 11 bases remained unmatched. CDR3 size: 15 residues. The CDR3, as DNA: TGTGCCAGCAACCCGGGACAGGGTCCATCTTATGGCTACACCTTC. Translating gives CASNPGQGPSYGYTF.